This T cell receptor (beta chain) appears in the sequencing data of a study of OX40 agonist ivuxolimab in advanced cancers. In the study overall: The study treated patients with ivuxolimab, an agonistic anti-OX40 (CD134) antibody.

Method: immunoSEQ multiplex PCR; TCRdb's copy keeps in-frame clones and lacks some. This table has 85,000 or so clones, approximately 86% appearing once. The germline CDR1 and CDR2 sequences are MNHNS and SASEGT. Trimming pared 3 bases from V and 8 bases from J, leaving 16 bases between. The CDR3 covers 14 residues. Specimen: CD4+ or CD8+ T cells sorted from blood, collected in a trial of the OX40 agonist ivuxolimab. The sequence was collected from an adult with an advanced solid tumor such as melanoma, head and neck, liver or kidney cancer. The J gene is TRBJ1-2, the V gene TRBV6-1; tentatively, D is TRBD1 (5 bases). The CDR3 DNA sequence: TGTGCCAGCAGTGATAGAGGGGAAGGGGACGGCTACACCTTC. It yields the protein CASSDRGEGDGYTF.